These T cell receptor beta chains were read from a single sample in a study of cytomegalovirus exposure and HLA in healthy donors. Clones were sequenced by immunoSEQ multiplex PCR, and TCRdb holds only the in-frame ones, with some missing. The top ten hold less than 9.5% of the sample, which has fewer than 200,000 clones, roughly nine tenths seen once. Sequences were obtained from PBMCs. Receptors were obtained from a man aged 25 to 40 in good health and CMV-seropositive. CDR3s include the opening cysteine and the closing phenylalanine or tryptophan. The order of the fields is clone size, J gene, D gene, V gene, CDR3 protein, CDR3 DNA. The D gene is left open where the match is weak. Not all rows give a size; the values are once, few, many and, for expanded clones, a class.

clone_size: once
j_call: TRBJ2-2
d_call: NA
v_call: TRBV14
cdr3_aa: CASSQDIGIIAGELFF
cdr3_nt: TGTGCCAGCAGCCAAGATATTGGGATTATCGCCGGGGAGCTGTTTTTT

clone_size: NA
j_call: TRBJ1-3
d_call: NA
v_call: TRBV7-8
cdr3_aa: CASSHGNTIYF
cdr3_nt: TGTGCCAGCAGCCATGGAAACACCATATATTTT

clone_size: NA
j_call: TRBJ2-7
d_call: NA
v_call: TRBV5-1
cdr3_aa: CASSSAQGGNEQYF
cdr3_nt: TGCGCCAGCAGCTCGGCGCAGGGGGGGAACGAGCAGTACTTC

clone_size: NA
j_call: TRBJ1-1
d_call: NA
v_call: TRBV6-1
cdr3_aa: CASRMGQWMNTEAFF
cdr3_nt: TGTGCCAGCAGGATGGGACAATGGATGAACACTGAAGCTTTCTTT

clone_size: NA
j_call: TRBJ2-5
d_call: TRBD1
v_call: TRBV5-6
cdr3_aa: CASSPGTGVPETQYF
cdr3_nt: TGTGCCAGCAGTCCCGGGACAGGGGTCCCAGAGACCCAGTACTTC

clone_size: NA
j_call: TRBJ1-1
d_call: NA
v_call: TRBV4-3
cdr3_aa: CASSQEGGAEAFF
cdr3_nt: TGCGCCAGCAGCCAAGAGGGAGGAGCTGAAGCTTTCTTT

clone_size: once
j_call: TRBJ2-5
d_call: NA
v_call: TRBV6-6
cdr3_aa: CASMGDQETQYF
cdr3_nt: TGTGCCAGCATGGGAGACCAAGAGACCCAGTACTTC

clone_size: NA
j_call: TRBJ2-3
d_call: NA
v_call: TRBV6-5
cdr3_aa: CASSYGGVSTDTQYF
cdr3_nt: TGTGCCAGCAGTTACGGAGGGGTAAGCACAGATACGCAGTATTTT

clone_size: NA
j_call: TRBJ1-2
d_call: NA
v_call: TRBV19
cdr3_aa: CASSITSEGGYTF
cdr3_nt: TGTGCCAGTAGTATTACATCAGAAGGAGGCTACACCTTC

clone_size: NA
j_call: TRBJ2-1
d_call: NA
v_call: TRBV5-6
cdr3_aa: CASSTPDFSMSYNEQFF
cdr3_nt: TGTGCCAGCAGCACACCGGACTTCTCTATGTCCTACAATGAGCAGTTCTTC

clone_size: NA
j_call: TRBJ2-7
d_call: NA
v_call: TRBV7-2
cdr3_aa: CASSFPGAQQYF
cdr3_nt: TGTGCCAGCAGCTTCCCGGGCGCACAGCAGTACTTC

clone_size: medium-sized
j_call: TRBJ1-1
d_call: NA
v_call: TRBV10-3
cdr3_aa: CAISEVGAEAFF
cdr3_nt: TGTGCCATCAGTGAGGTGGGGGCGGAAGCTTTCTTT

clone_size: few
j_call: TRBJ1-2
d_call: TRBD1
v_call: TRBV11-2
cdr3_aa: CASSLVTGSYYGYTF
cdr3_nt: TGTGCCAGCAGCTTAGTGACAGGGTCGTACTATGGCTACACCTTC

clone_size: NA
j_call: TRBJ1-5
d_call: NA
v_call: TRBV28
cdr3_aa: CASSGTHGSNQPQHF
cdr3_nt: TGTGCCAGCAGTGGGACCCACGGTAGCAATCAGCCCCAGCATTTT

clone_size: NA
j_call: TRBJ1-4
d_call: NA
v_call: TRBV27
cdr3_aa: CASSLGRGRREKLFF
cdr3_nt: TGTGCCAGCAGTTTAGGGCGGGGACGAAGAGAAAAACTGTTTTTT

clone_size: NA
j_call: TRBJ2-7
d_call: TRBD2
v_call: TRBV5-4
cdr3_aa: CASSFASGRSGEQYF
cdr3_nt: TGTGCCAGCAGCTTCGCTAGCGGGAGATCTGGCGAGCAGTACTTC

clone_size: NA
j_call: TRBJ1-1
d_call: NA
v_call: TRBV28
cdr3_aa: CASSFKSSDRSWGAFF
cdr3_nt: TGTGCCAGCAGTTTCAAGTCCTCCGACAGGAGCTGGGGAGCTTTCTTT

clone_size: few
j_call: TRBJ2-7
d_call: TRBD2
v_call: TRBV7-6
cdr3_aa: CASSSAGEAGQYF
cdr3_nt: TGTGCCAGCAGCTCAGCGGGAGAGGCAGGGCAGTACTTC

clone_size: NA
j_call: TRBJ1-4
d_call: NA
v_call: TRBV9
cdr3_aa: CASSVETGGRLFF
cdr3_nt: TGTGCCAGCAGCGTAGAGACAGGTGGCAGACTGTTTTTT

clone_size: NA
j_call: TRBJ1-5
d_call: TRBD1
v_call: TRBV7-2
cdr3_aa: CASSIYGQGGQPQHF
cdr3_nt: TGTGCCAGCAGCATCTACGGACAGGGAGGACAGCCCCAGCATTTT

clone_size: NA
j_call: TRBJ1-5
d_call: NA
v_call: TRBV4-3
cdr3_aa: CASSQGFSEQPQHF
cdr3_nt: TGCGCCAGCAGCCAGGGGTTTTCAGAACAGCCCCAGCATTTT

clone_size: NA
j_call: TRBJ1-4
d_call: NA
v_call: TRBV4-1
cdr3_aa: CASSQAAQVNEKLFF
cdr3_nt: TGCGCCAGCAGCCAAGCCGCGCAGGTTAATGAAAAACTGTTTTTT

clone_size: few
j_call: TRBJ2-7
d_call: TRBD2
v_call: TRBV9
cdr3_aa: CASSVSAGAYEQYF
cdr3_nt: TGTGCCAGCAGCGTATCAGCGGGGGCCTACGAGCAGTACTTC

clone_size: NA
j_call: TRBJ2-7
d_call: NA
v_call: TRBV2
cdr3_aa: CASSARERTYEQYF
cdr3_nt: TGTGCCAGCAGTGCCAGGGAAAGGACGTACGAGCAGTACTTC

clone_size: NA
j_call: TRBJ1-2
d_call: NA
v_call: TRBV7-9
cdr3_aa: CASSPLGGSGYGYTF
cdr3_nt: TGTGCCAGCAGCCCCCTAGGAGGGTCGGGCTATGGCTACACCTTC

clone_size: NA
j_call: TRBJ2-5
d_call: NA
v_call: TRBV11-2
cdr3_aa: CASSPGAFQETQYF
cdr3_nt: TGTGCCAGCAGCCCAGGGGCATTTCAAGAGACCCAGTACTTC

clone_size: NA
j_call: TRBJ2-7
d_call: TRBD2
v_call: TRBV5-1
cdr3_aa: CASSHGRIAGRYEQYF
cdr3_nt: TGCGCCAGCAGCCACGGCCGGATAGCGGGAAGGTACGAGCAGTACTTC

clone_size: NA
j_call: TRBJ2-7
d_call: TRBD2
v_call: TRBV13
cdr3_aa: CASSPGLAEPYEQYF
cdr3_nt: TGTGCCAGCAGCCCCGGACTAGCGGAGCCTTACGAGCAGTACTTC

clone_size: NA
j_call: TRBJ1-5
d_call: NA
v_call: TRBV9
cdr3_aa: CASSVDAYQPQHF
cdr3_nt: TGTGCCAGCAGCGTAGACGCCTATCAGCCCCAGCATTTT

clone_size: NA
j_call: TRBJ1-5
d_call: TRBD1
v_call: TRBV19
cdr3_aa: CASRGGQGRLAF
cdr3_nt: TGTGCCAGTAGGGGGGGACAGGGGAGGTTGGCTTTT

clone_size: NA
j_call: TRBJ1-2
d_call: NA
v_call: TRBV19
cdr3_aa: CATTDTPNYGYTF
cdr3_nt: TGTGCCACAACGGACACTCCTAACTATGGCTACACCTTC

clone_size: NA
j_call: TRBJ2-2
d_call: TRBD1
v_call: TRBV9
cdr3_aa: CASSVRTGRNGELFF
cdr3_nt: TGTGCCAGCAGCGTAAGGACAGGAAGGAACGGGGAGCTGTTTTTT

clone_size: NA
j_call: TRBJ1-4
d_call: NA
v_call: TRBV28
cdr3_aa: CATLTGKNEKLFF
cdr3_nt: TGTGCCACCTTGACAGGAAAAAATGAAAAACTGTTTTTT

clone_size: NA
j_call: TRBJ2-1
d_call: TRBD2
v_call: TRBV20-1
cdr3_aa: CLAGDREQFF
cdr3_nt: TGTCTAGCGGGAGATCGTGAGCAGTTCTTC

clone_size: NA
j_call: TRBJ2-3
d_call: NA
v_call: TRBV2
cdr3_aa: CASNGLLSTDTQYF
cdr3_nt: TGTGCCAGCAACGGACTATTGAGCACAGATACGCAGTATTTT

clone_size: NA
j_call: TRBJ1-2
d_call: NA
v_call: TRBV5-4
cdr3_aa: CASSRTVGLIDF
cdr3_nt: TGTGCCAGCAGCCGTACCGTCGGGCTAATAGACTTC

clone_size: NA
j_call: TRBJ2-7
d_call: NA
v_call: TRBV19
cdr3_aa: CASSVSEGVFYEQYF
cdr3_nt: TGTGCCAGTAGCGTGTCCGAGGGAGTCTTTTACGAGCAGTACTTC

clone_size: once
j_call: TRBJ1-1
d_call: TRBD1
v_call: TRBV5-6
cdr3_aa: CASRPGQGKTEAFF
cdr3_nt: TGTGCCAGCAGGCCGGGACAGGGGAAAACTGAAGCTTTCTTT

clone_size: many
j_call: TRBJ1-2
d_call: NA
v_call: TRBV6-5
cdr3_aa: CASKSSGYGYTF
cdr3_nt: TGTGCCAGCAAAAGTAGTGGCTATGGCTACACCTTC

clone_size: NA
j_call: TRBJ2-3
d_call: TRBD2
v_call: TRBV13
cdr3_aa: CASSLAGTGGATQYF
cdr3_nt: TGTGCCAGCAGCTTAGCCGGGACGGGGGGGGCTACGCAGTATTTT

clone_size: NA
j_call: TRBJ1-5
d_call: NA
v_call: TRBV5-1
cdr3_aa: CASSLGVDQPQHF
cdr3_nt: TGCGCCAGCAGCTTGGGAGTCGATCAGCCCCAGCATTTT

clone_size: few
j_call: TRBJ1-2
d_call: TRBD1
v_call: TRBV28
cdr3_aa: CASGTGVDYGYTF
cdr3_nt: TGTGCCAGCGGGACAGGGGTGGACTATGGCTACACCTTC

clone_size: NA
j_call: TRBJ2-1
d_call: NA
v_call: TRBV19
cdr3_aa: CASSITVNNEQFF
cdr3_nt: TGTGCCAGTAGTATTACGGTCAACAATGAGCAGTTCTTC

clone_size: NA
j_call: TRBJ1-2
d_call: TRBD1
v_call: TRBV6-5
cdr3_aa: CASSYRGQNYGYTF
cdr3_nt: TGTGCCAGCAGTTACAGGGGACAGAACTATGGCTACACCTTC

clone_size: once
j_call: TRBJ1-1
d_call: NA
v_call: TRBV10-3
cdr3_aa: CAISAGVREAFF
cdr3_nt: TGTGCCATCAGTGCGGGGGTTAGAGAAGCTTTCTTT

clone_size: NA
j_call: TRBJ1-1
d_call: TRBD1
v_call: TRBV5-3
cdr3_aa: CARSPQGGTEAFF
cdr3_nt: TGTGCCAGAAGCCCACAGGGGGGCACTGAAGCTTTCTTT

clone_size: NA
j_call: TRBJ2-7
d_call: NA
v_call: TRBV11-2
cdr3_aa: CASSLARFGDFEQYF
cdr3_nt: TGTGCCAGCAGCTTAGCCCGGTTTGGAGATTTCGAGCAGTACTTC

clone_size: NA
j_call: TRBJ1-2
d_call: NA
v_call: TRBV27
cdr3_aa: CASSLDSFNYGYTF
cdr3_nt: TGTGCCAGCAGTTTAGACAGTTTCAACTATGGCTACACCTTC

clone_size: NA
j_call: TRBJ2-1
d_call: NA
v_call: TRBV7-3
cdr3_aa: CASSLAPGPYNEQFF
cdr3_nt: TGTGCCAGCAGCTTAGCACCGGGACCCTACAATGAGCAGTTCTTC

clone_size: few
j_call: TRBJ2-2
d_call: NA
v_call: TRBV5-6
cdr3_aa: CASSLTDENTGELFF
cdr3_nt: TGTGCCAGCAGCTTAACGGACGAGAACACCGGGGAGCTGTTTTTT

clone_size: few
j_call: TRBJ2-7
d_call: NA
v_call: TRBV2
cdr3_aa: CASKRFSYEQYF
cdr3_nt: TGTGCCAGCAAAAGGTTCTCCTACGAGCAGTACTTC

clone_size: NA
j_call: TRBJ2-7
d_call: TRBD2
v_call: TRBV10-3
cdr3_aa: CATLSGGEQYF
cdr3_nt: TGTGCCACCCTATCGGGGGGCGAGCAGTACTTC

clone_size: NA
j_call: TRBJ2-7
d_call: TRBD2
v_call: TRBV11-3
cdr3_aa: CASSKGRGGSYEQYF
cdr3_nt: TGTGCCAGCAGCAAAGGGAGGGGCGGATCCTACGAGCAGTACTTC

clone_size: NA
j_call: TRBJ2-1
d_call: NA
v_call: TRBV5-8
cdr3_aa: CASSPVYNEQFF
cdr3_nt: TGTGCCAGCAGTCCGGTATACAATGAGCAGTTCTTC

clone_size: NA
j_call: TRBJ2-5
d_call: NA
v_call: TRBV2
cdr3_aa: CASSYSGSGSETQYF
cdr3_nt: TGTGCCAGCAGTTATTCAGGGAGTGGTTCCGAGACCCAGTACTTC

clone_size: few
j_call: TRBJ2-2
d_call: TRBD1
v_call: TRBV5-6
cdr3_aa: CASSPDRGRGGELFF
cdr3_nt: TGTGCCAGCAGCCCCGACAGGGGGCGCGGCGGGGAGCTGTTTTTT

clone_size: once
j_call: TRBJ1-3
d_call: NA
v_call: TRBV15
cdr3_aa: CATSREVRGPHSGNTIYF
cdr3_nt: TGTGCCACCAGCAGGGAGGTTCGGGGTCCCCACTCTGGAAACACCATATATTTT

clone_size: NA
j_call: TRBJ2-7
d_call: NA
v_call: TRBV5-1
cdr3_aa: CASSLTSYYEQYF
cdr3_nt: TGCGCCAGCAGCTTGACATCCTACTACGAGCAGTACTTC

clone_size: NA
j_call: TRBJ1-5
d_call: NA
v_call: TRBV7-8
cdr3_aa: CASSPGGYSNQPQHF
cdr3_nt: TGTGCCAGCAGCCCCGGCGGATATAGCAATCAGCCCCAGCATTTT

clone_size: NA
j_call: TRBJ2-7
d_call: TRBD1
v_call: TRBV6-6
cdr3_aa: CASSYSIGDRGGEQYF
cdr3_nt: TGTGCCAGCAGTTACTCGATAGGGGACAGGGGAGGCGAGCAGTACTTC